The following is a T cell receptor (beta chain) sequence with its context. Repertoires were generated with immunoSEQ multiplex PCR, while TCRdb's copy carries only in-frame clones and drops some. The sample contains over 250,000 clones, around 90% of which appear only once. The record originates from a study of blood T cell repertoires in COVID-19. Germline V gives CDR1 SEHNR, CDR2 FQNEAQ (reference sequence). V lost 2 bases and J 8 bases, leaving 7 bases between the germline ends. The CDR3 covers 12 residues. Source material: peripheral blood. The V and J genes are TRBV7-9 and TRBJ2-1; D is possibly TRBD1 (6 bases). The receptor was isolated from a man aged 50-60 years with acute or convalescent COVID-19. CDR3 protein: CASSLRTDEQFF. The CDR3 nucleotides are TGTGCCAGCAGCTTAAGGACAGATGAGCAGTTCTTC.